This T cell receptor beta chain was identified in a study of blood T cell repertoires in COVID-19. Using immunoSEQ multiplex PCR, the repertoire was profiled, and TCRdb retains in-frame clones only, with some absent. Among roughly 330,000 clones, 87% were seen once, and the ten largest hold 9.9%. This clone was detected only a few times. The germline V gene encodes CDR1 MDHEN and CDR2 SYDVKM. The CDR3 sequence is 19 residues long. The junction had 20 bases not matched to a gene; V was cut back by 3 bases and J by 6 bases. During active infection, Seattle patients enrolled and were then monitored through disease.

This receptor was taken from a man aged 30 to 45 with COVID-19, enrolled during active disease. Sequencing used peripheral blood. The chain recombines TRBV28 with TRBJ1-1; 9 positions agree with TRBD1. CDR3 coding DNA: TGTGCCAGCAGTTTCCTTCTAACCGGGACAGGGTTCCTTGGCGCTGAAGCTTTCTTT. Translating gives CASSFLLTGTGFLGAEAFF.